The clone carrying this T cell receptor (beta chain) was picked up a small number of times. This specimen comes from a study of early T cells in non-severe SARS-CoV-2 infection. Individual cDNA molecules were tagged with unique molecular identifiers, the study reported. TCRdb passed the 5' RACE reads through MiXCR, listing each CDR3 protein once. There are 80,000 or so distinct CDR3 sequences in the sample; 5% to 6.5% occur only once, and about 7.5% lies in the top ten. V was clipped by 4 bases and J by 5 bases, with 16 bases between them. The germline CDR1 and CDR2 sequences are SGHTA and FQGNSA. CDR3 length equals 15 residues.

The sequenced sample consisted of whole blood. The rearrangement links TRBV7-2 to TRBJ2-3; D possibly matches TRBD1 or TRBD2 (6 bases each). The TCR sequence derives from an adult who was a healthcare worker with PCR-confirmed SARS-CoV-2 infection or an uninfected control (not recorded which). CDR3 sequence reads: CASSSGTRRGDTQYF. The CDR3 DNA reads as TGTGCCAGCAGCTCAGGGACAAGGAGGGGAGATACGCAGTATTTT.